The sequence of this T cell receptor beta chain was determined in a study of cytomegalovirus exposure and HLA in healthy donors. Germline V gives CDR1 MNHEY, CDR2 SMNVEV (reference sequence). The CDR3 consists of 13 residues. V shed 6 bases and J 2 bases; nucleotides not matched to a gene: 3. Both 60 Vbeta primers and 13 Jbeta primers went into the PCR. TCRdb's table, derived via immunoSEQ multiplex PCR, lists solely in-frame clones and lacks some. The sample lists more than 80,000 clones, 70% to 75% seen once, with 2.8% in the top ten. The sequenced material came from PBMCs. The chain combines TRBV27 with TRBJ1-2; 7 bases align to TRBD1. This receptor was obtained from a female donor in good health and CMV-seronegative. In DNA form, the CDR3 reads TGTGCCAGCAGCCAGACAGGGAACTATGGCTACACCTTC. This translates into CASSQTGNYGYTF.